Listed below are T cell receptor beta chains from one sample, sequenced in a study of spatial heterogeneity in lung cancer. TCRdb reprocessed the 5' RACE reads with MiXCR, giving one entry per CDR3 protein. Among 85,000 to 100,000 distinct CDR3 sequences listed, approximately 12% were seen once. The input for sequencing was PBMCs, taken at surgery. These receptors came from a male donor with early-stage non-small cell lung cancer. Each CDR3 is given with its conserved first and last residue. The D gene is left open where the match is weak. Clone size is not always given. Where it is, it says once, few, many or a class for expanded clones.

size | J | V | D | CDR3 | DNA
. | TRBJ2-6 | TRBV24-1 | . | CATSDSVAGPGANVLTF | TGTGCCACCAGTGACTCAGTTGCGGGCCCTGGGGCCAACGTCCTGACTTTC
once | TRBJ2-5 | TRBV20-1 | . | CSAHLGADGETQYF | TGCAGTGCTCACCTCGGAGCGGACGGGGAGACCCAGTACTTC
few | TRBJ1-2 | TRBV28 | TRBD1 | CASNLQGANGYTF | TGTGCCAGCAACCTACAGGGGGCGAATGGCTACACCTTC
. | TRBJ1-1 | TRBV7-2 | . | CASGTGAGTEAFF | TGTGCCAGCGGAACAGGCGCGGGCACTGAAGCTTTCTTT
. | TRBJ1-1 | TRBV5-6 | . | CASSTWAGGGTEAFF | TGTGCCAGCAGCACTTGGGCCGGCGGAGGTACTGAAGCTTTCTTT
many | TRBJ2-3 | TRBV28 | . | CASSSGVTQYF | TGTGCCAGCAGTTCCGGGGTTACGCAGTATTTT
many | TRBJ2-2 | TRBV6-2/TRBV6-3 | TRBD1 | CASSETGGPGELFF | TGTGCCAGCAGCGAGACAGGGGGCCCCGGGGAGCTGTTTTTT
. | TRBJ2-1 | TRBV10-2 | TRBD2 | CARIIPIGLVRAGQFF | TGCGCCAGGATAATCCCCATCGGACTAGTCAGGGCGGGGCAGTTCTTC
. | TRBJ2-5 | TRBV12-3/TRBV12-4 | . | CASSPGFGLTQYF | TGTGCCAGCAGTCCCGGGTTTGGATTAACCCAGTACTTC
many | TRBJ2-2 | TRBV5-1 | TRBD2 | CASSPGLVPTGELFF | TGCGCCAGCAGCCCGGGACTAGTCCCCACCGGGGAGCTGTTTTTT
few | TRBJ2-2 | TRBV7-2 | . | CASSHYTGELFF | TGTGCCAGCAGCCACTATACCGGGGAGCTGTTTTTT
few | TRBJ2-7 | TRBV4-3 | . | CASSPSSQITYEQYF | TGCGCCAGCAGCCCTTCGTCCCAAATAACCTACGAGCAGTACTTC
. | TRBJ2-1 | TRBV3-1 | . | CASSQLNEQIF | TGTGCCAGCAGCCAGTTAAATGAGCAGATCTTC
few | TRBJ2-3 | TRBV7-2 | . | CASTLNWGTDTQYF | TGTGCCAGCACCCTAAACTGGGGGACAGATACGCAGTATTTT
. | TRBJ2-5 | TRBV10-3 | TRBD1 | CAISMDRSAETQYF | TGTGCCATCAGTATGGACAGGTCGGCAGAGACCCAGTACTTC
. | TRBJ1-2 | TRBV2 | TRBD1 | CASSEGRDRGYTF | TGTGCCAGCAGTGAAGGACGGGACAGGGGCTACACCTTC
. | TRBJ1-5 | TRBV20-1 | . | CSARATRQADYSNQPQHF | TGCAGTGCTAGGGCGACTCGACAGGCTGATTATAGCAATCAGCCCCAGCATTTT
few | TRBJ2-5 | TRBV7-9 | TRBD2 | CASSLGLALETQYF | TGTGCCAGCAGCCTGGGACTAGCATTAGAGACCCAGTACTTC
. | TRBJ2-1 | TRBV13 | TRBD2 | CASSLTSGEDEQFF | TGTGCCAGCAGCCTGACTAGCGGGGAGGATGAGCAGTTCTTC
many | TRBJ2-2 | TRBV12-3/TRBV12-4 | TRBD1 | CASRPTGTGVGTGELFF | TGTGCCAGCAGACCAACCGGGACAGGAGTCGGTACCGGGGAGCTGTTTTTT
. | TRBJ1-2 | TRBV5-1 | TRBD1 | CASRLTDRDSGYTF | TGCGCCAGCAGACTGACTGACAGGGATAGTGGCTACACCTTC
few | TRBJ2-3 | TRBV30 | . | CAWSARGDTQYF | TGTGCCTGGAGTGCAAGGGGCGATACGCAGTATTTT
many | TRBJ1-2 | TRBV20-1 | TRBD1 | CSAETGGIDGYTF | TGCAGTGCTGAAACAGGGGGCATAGATGGCTACACCTTC
many | TRBJ2-7 | TRBV28 | TRBD1 | CASSLDRGSGEQYF | TGTGCCAGCAGTTTAGACAGGGGGTCTGGCGAGCAGTACTTC
. | TRBJ1-5 | TRBV20-1 | . | CSARDPGVGSNQPQHF | TGCAGTGCTAGAGACCCTGGGGTCGGGAGCAATCAGCCCCAGCATTTT
few | TRBJ1-1 | TRBV7-2 | . | CASSLRAAGNTEAFF | TGTGCCAGCAGCTTAAGGGCGGCAGGGAACACTGAAGCTTTCTTT
many | TRBJ2-7 | TRBV13 | . | CASSLGTSEYEQYF | TGTGCCAGCAGCTTAGGGACTAGTGAGTACGAGCAGTACTTC
. | TRBJ2-7 | TRBV10-3 | . | CAISELRTEEQYF | TGTGCCATCAGTGAGCTGAGAACTGAAGAGCAGTACTTC
. | TRBJ2-5 | TRBV5-8 | . | CASSFGREAYETQYF | TGTGCCAGCAGCTTCGGCAGGGAGGCTTATGAGACCCAGTACTTC
few | TRBJ1-2 | TRBV29-1 | . | CSVGGQNYGYTF | TGCAGCGTTGGCGGGCAGAACTATGGCTACACCTTC
few | TRBJ2-3 | TRBV28 | TRBD1 | CASSTPGGGLPDTQYF | TGTGCCAGCAGCACCCCAGGGGGCGGGCTTCCAGATACGCAGTATTTT
. | TRBJ2-6 | TRBV3-1 | . | CASSPRNSGANVLTF | TGTGCCAGCAGCCCCAGGAACTCTGGGGCCAACGTCCTGACTTTC